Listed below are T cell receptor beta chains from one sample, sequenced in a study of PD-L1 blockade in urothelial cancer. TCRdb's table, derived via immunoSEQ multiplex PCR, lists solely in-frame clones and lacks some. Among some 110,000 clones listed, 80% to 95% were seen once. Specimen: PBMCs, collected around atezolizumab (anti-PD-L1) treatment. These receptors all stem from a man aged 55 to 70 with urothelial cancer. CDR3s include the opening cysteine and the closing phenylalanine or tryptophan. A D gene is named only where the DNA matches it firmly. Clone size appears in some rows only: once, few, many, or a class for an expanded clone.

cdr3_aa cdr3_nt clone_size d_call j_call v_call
CASSATGGGSHEQYF TGTGCCAGCAGTGCCACAGGGGGCGGGAGCCACGAGCAGTACTTC . TRBD1 TRBJ2-7 TRBV6-1
CASSSTPQRITEAFF TGCGCCAGCAGCTCCACCCCTCAGAGGATCACTGAAGCTTTCTTT . . TRBJ1-1 TRBV5-1
CASSEIGTTSTDTQYF TGTGCCAGCAGTGAAATCGGGACTACTAGCACAGATACGCAGTATTTT . TRBD2 TRBJ2-3 TRBV2
CASSRTRTNTEAFF TGTGCCAGCAGCAGAACGAGGACTAACACTGAAGCTTTCTTT . . TRBJ1-1 TRBV7-2
CASSIDRGQPSGANVLTF TGTGCCAGTAGTATAGACCGGGGACAACCCTCTGGGGCCAACGTCCTGACTTTC . . TRBJ2-6 TRBV19
CASSLVGLAGGPGETQYF TGTGCCAGCAGCTTAGTGGGACTAGCGGGAGGGCCTGGAGAGACCCAGTACTTC . TRBD2 TRBJ2-5 TRBV7-2
CASSQEARGFGETQYF TGCGCCAGCAGCCAAGAGGCGAGAGGGTTTGGGGAGACCCAGTACTTC . . TRBJ2-5 TRBV4-3
CASSLEPRTRKGYTF TGTGCCAGCAGCTTAGAACCCAGGACAAGGAAAGGCTACACCTTC . . TRBJ1-2 TRBV11-2
CASRDKTGTDGYTF TGTGCCAGCAGGGACAAGACAGGGACGGATGGCTACACCTTC . TRBD1 TRBJ1-2 TRBV7-3
CASSERYGETQYF TGTGCCAGCAGTGAACGGTACGGAGAGACCCAGTACTTC once . TRBJ2-5 TRBV6-1
CASSIGVAGALNEQFF TGTGCCAGTAGTATAGGGGTAGCGGGGGCCCTTAATGAGCAGTTCTTC . TRBD2 TRBJ2-1 TRBV19
CASSLGFSVRDKETQYF TGTGCCAGCAGCTTAGGTTTTAGCGTCAGAGATAAGGAGACCCAGTACTTC . . TRBJ2-5 TRBV7-9
CASSLQTGNTEAFF TGTGCCAGCAGCCTTCAGACGGGGAACACTGAAGCTTTCTTT . . TRBJ1-1 TRBV5-4
CASLGLAAWEQYF TGTGCCAGCTTGGGACTAGCGGCGTGGGAGCAGTACTTC . TRBD2 TRBJ2-7 TRBV7-3
CASKPGGSGAGELFF TGTGCCAGCAAACCGGGGGGAAGCGGGGCCGGGGAGCTGTTTTTT . TRBD2 TRBJ2-2 TRBV7-2
CASSRSREADTQYF TGTGCCAGCAGCCGGAGCAGGGAGGCAGATACGCAGTATTTT few . TRBJ2-3 TRBV11-3
CARSPPGQGHLYEQYF TGTGCCAGAAGCCCCCCGGGACAGGGGCACCTCTACGAGCAGTACTTC . TRBD1 TRBJ2-7 TRBV5-3